Below, 10 T cell receptor beta chains from the same sample are listed, as sequenced in a study of T cell responses to AZD1222 COVID-19 vaccine. Only in-frame clones appear in the TCRdb table, and some are missing; sequencing was by immunoSEQ multiplex PCR. This sample has more than 150,000 clones, with 70% to 90% found just once. Sequenced material: peripheral blood, taken on day 0 of AZD1222 vaccination. The receptor set was obtained from an adult in good health.

The chain combines TRBV2 with TRBJ2-1, with 13 bases matching TRBD2. The CDR3 extends over 14 amino acids. Looked up from germline, CDR1 is SNHLY and CDR2 is FYNNEI. The V gene end was trimmed by 5 bases and the J gene end by 9 bases; junction bases not matched to a gene: 4. Here the CDR3 reads CASSRTSGRGEQFF. The DNA for the CDR3 is TGTGCCAGCAGTAGGACTAGCGGGAGAGGTGAGCAGTTCTTC.

V and J are TRBV6-2 or TRBV6-3 and TRBJ1-5, with no clear D. Trimming pared 2 bases from V and 6 bases from J, leaving 14 bases between. CDR1 and CDR2 (germline): MNHEY, SVGEGT. This CDR3 is built from 15 residues. In DNA form, the CDR3 reads TGTGCCAGCAGTTACGGGGAAGGGCGCGGTCAGCCCCAGCATTTT. Translated: CASSYGEGRGQPQHF.

The rearrangement uses TRBV28 and TRBJ2-7; unclear D gene. Germline assignment: CDR1 MDHEN and CDR2 SYDVKM. This CDR3 contains 12 residues. V dropped 5 bases and J dropped 3 bases, with 8 bases sitting between them. The CDR3 here is CASSQPGYEQYF. Here the CDR3 DNA reads TGTGCCAGCAGTCAACCTGGCTACGAGCAGTACTTC.

The chain combines TRBV9 with TRBJ2-3, with 9 bases lining up with TRBD2. Per germline, CDR1 SGDLS and CDR2 YYNGEE. V lost 6 bases and J lost 0; bases outside the gene matches: 8. This CDR3 is built from 16 residues. CDR3 bases: TGTGCCAGCACCCCCCAGGCGGGGGGGAGCACAGATACGCAGTATTTT. Translated: CASTPQAGGSTDTQYF.

The CDR3 DNA follows: TGTGCCAGCAGCTTAGGGACTAGCGGGAATGAGCAGTTCTTC. Its protein is CASSLGTSGNEQFF. The chain uses TRBV7-3 and TRBJ2-1, with 12 positions matching TRBD2. The length of the CDR3 is 14 residues. Germline assignment: CDR1 SGHTA and CDR2 FQGTGA. V trimming: 2 bases; J trimming: 7 bases; junction bases outside the gene matches: 0.

The chain has TRBV7-2 and TRBJ1-5; D might be TRBD1 (6 bases). CDR3 length: 15 residues. Germline loops: CDR1 SGHTA, CDR2 FQGNSA. The V end was cut by 5 bases, the J end by 2 bases, with 13 bases between. CDR3 in DNA: TGTGCCAGCAGCCCAACGTCAGGGGGCAATCAGCCCCAGCATTTT. Its translation: CASSPTSGGNQPQHF.

This clone was counted only a few times. The chain employs TRBV7-2 and TRBJ1-4; D remains ambiguous. The germline V gene has CDR1 SGHTA and CDR2 FQGNSA. The CDR3 loop spans 13 amino acids. Trimming removed 10 bases at V and 0 bases at J, with 9 bases between. The CDR3 nucleotides read TGTGCCACCGGACGGGCAACTAATGAAAAACTGTTTTTT. Its protein is CATGRATNEKLFF.

J is TRBJ2-1 and V is TRBV9, with 8 bases lining up with TRBD2. Germline assignment: CDR1 SGDLS and CDR2 YYNGEE. V lost 1 base to trimming and J lost 4 bases; unmatched junction nucleotides: 7. There are 16 residues in the CDR3. The DNA for the CDR3 is TGTGCCAGCAGCGTATATGGCGGGGGGTTGTACAATGAGCAGTTCTTC. Its protein product is CASSVYGGGLYNEQFF.

The gene calls are TRBV10-2 and TRBJ1-4; D gene unclear. From germline, CDR1 is WSHSY and CDR2 SAAADI. The CDR3 is 14 residues long. The V end was cut by 6 bases, the J end by 0 bases, with 8 bases between. In DNA, the CDR3 is TGCGCCAGCAGAATCTCATCAACTAATGAAAAACTGTTTTTT. This sequence encodes CASRISSTNEKLFF.

The chain has TRBV11-2 and TRBJ2-3, with no clear D. CDR3 length: 15 amino acids. V lost 4 bases and J lost 0, with 11 bases in between. Germline CDR1 SGHAT, CDR2 FQNNGV. The CDR3 DNA reads TGTGCCAGCAGCTCCTTGGGTACTAGCACAGATACGCAGTATTTT. It is translated as CASSSLGTSTDTQYF.